The 14 T cell receptor beta chains below all came from one sample that was sequenced in a study of T cell responses to AZD1222 COVID-19 vaccine. Using immunoSEQ multiplex PCR, the repertoire was profiled, and TCRdb retains in-frame clones only, with some absent. Of 120,000 or so clones listed, roughly 89% are singletons. Here the sequenced sample was peripheral blood, taken 28 days after the second AZD1222 dose. The origin of the receptors is an adult who received the AZD1222 COVID-19 vaccine.

The V gene is TRBV28, the J gene TRBJ1-1, with a possible D match to TRBD1 (6 bases). This CDR3 is 15 amino acids long. Germline V lookup: CDR1 MDHEN, CDR2 SYDVKM. Trimming took off 3 bases at V and 1 base at J, with 12 bases between the two ends. The CDR3 sequence: CASSFLGAGNTEAFF. The DNA for the CDR3 is TGTGCCAGCAGTTTTTTGGGGGCGGGGAACACTGAAGCTTTCTTT. Full variable domain (missing parts from reference TRBV28 and TRBJ1-1): DVKVTQSSRYLVKRTGEKVFLECVQDMDHENMFWYRQDPGLGLRLIYFSYDVKMKEKGDIPEGYSVSREKKERFSLILESASTNQTSMYLCASSFLGAGNTEAFFGQGTRLTVV.

The genes are TRBV18 and TRBJ1-1; 12 positions agree with TRBD1. V shed 6 bases, J shed 4 bases, and the junction held 9 bases outside the gene matches. Germline assignment: CDR1 KGHSH and CDR2 LQKENI. The CDR3 is 16 amino acids. CDR3 nucleotide sequence: TGTGCCAGCTCGCCGGGACAGGGGGCGATCGGCACTGAAGCTTTCTTT. Encoded protein: CASSPGQGAIGTEAFF.

This rearrangement joins TRBV6-6 to TRBJ1-4; maybe TRBD1 (5 bases). Germline V CDR1 and CDR2: MNHNY, SVGAGI (reference sequence). Deletions cut 6 bases from V and 6 bases from J, with 14 bases between. The CDR3 length is 14 residues. The CDR3 loop is CASRPGGGDEKLFF. CDR3 coding DNA: TGTGCCAGCAGACCCGGTGGGGGGGATGAAAAACTGTTTTTT.

Here the CDR3 DNA reads TGTGCCAGCAGGGGCATACATTCACCCCTCCACTTT. Translating it yields CASRGIHSPLHF. The chain joins TRBV12-3 or TRBV12-4 to TRBJ1-6; D unresolved. Deletions cut 6 bases from V and 8 bases from J, with 8 bases between. The CDR3 contains 12 residues.

There are a few counts of this clone. Other DNA sequences from this sample encode an identical CDR3 as well. This chain joins TRBV4-3 and TRBJ2-3, with D tentatively TRBD1 (5 bases). Trimming took 4 bases from V and 1 from J, leaving 12 bases between them. Per germline, CDR1 LGHNA and CDR2 YSLEER. This CDR3 is 15 amino acids long. The chain's CDR3 is CASSLQGSGTDTQYF. CDR3 nucleotide sequence: TGCGCCAGCAGCCTCCAGGGTAGTGGCACAGATACGCAGTATTTT.

The chain carries TRBV5-6 and TRBJ1-1, with 8 nucleotides matching TRBD1. J lost 2 bases, V lost 4 bases, and 10 bases had no gene match. CDR1 and CDR2 from the germline V gene are SGHDT and YYEEEE. This CDR3 is built from 16 residues. CDR3 coding DNA: TGTGCCAGCAGCCCGGGGACAGGATGGAGTAACACTGAAGCTTTCTTT. The encoded protein is CASSPGTGWSNTEAFF.

The chain recombines TRBV19 with TRBJ1-6; tentatively, D is TRBD1 (5 bases). Germline V gives CDR1 LNHDA, CDR2 SQIVND (reference sequence). This CDR3 is built from 14 residues. The germline V and J ends were trimmed by 7 bases and 0 bases, with 7 bases remaining between them. In DNA form, the CDR3 reads TGTGCCAGTAACGGGGGCTCCTATAATTCACCCCTCCACTTT. This gives the protein CASNGGSYNSPLHF.

The J gene is TRBJ1-2, the V gene TRBV27, with 9 positions matching TRBD1. The junction had 7 bases not matched to a gene; V was cut back by 3 bases and J by 5 bases. Germline values: CDR1 MNHEY, CDR2 SMNVEV (reference sequence). The CDR3 spans 15 residues. The CDR3 spells CASSLDRGTLYGYTF. CDR3 bases: TGTGCCAGCAGTTTGGACAGGGGAACCCTTTATGGCTACACCTTC.

This chain joins TRBV7-9 and TRBJ1-2; D is unclear. The germline CDR1 and CDR2 sequences are SEHNR and FQNEAQ (reference sequence). The CDR3 sequence is 18 residues long. The ends were cut back, 4 bases at V and 3 bases at J, with 24 bases in the middle. The CDR3 coding sequence is TGTGCCAGCAGCTCTACGCGACGATCGCTTGATAGGGACTATGGCTACACCTTC. Translation gives CASSSTRRSLDRDYGYTF.

The rearrangement uses TRBV20-1 and TRBJ2-1; D not resolved. Trimming left V 5 bases short and J 6 bases short, with 5 bases between. This CDR3 spans 10 amino acids. CDR1 DFQATT and CDR2 SNEGSKA come from the germline V gene (reference sequence). The CDR3 DNA is TGCAGTGCTGAGGCCAATGAGCAGTTCTTC. Encoded protein: CSAEANEQFF.

The chain carries TRBV10-3 and TRBJ2-2; 11 bases map to TRBD2. This CDR3 contains 15 residues. V lost 2 bases to trimming and J lost 4 bases; unmatched junction nucleotides: 0. Germline assignment: CDR1 ENHRY and CDR2 SYGVKD. In DNA form, the CDR3 reads TGTGCCATCAGTGAGACTAGCGGGGGCACCGGGGAGCTGTTTTTT. It specifies CAISETSGGTGELFF.

The chain combines TRBV7-8 with TRBJ2-7; TRBD1 aligns across 8 bases. The V segment lost 5 bases and the J segment 4 bases; nucleotides outside the gene matches: 4. CDR3 length equals 13 residues. Germline values: CDR1 SGHVS, CDR2 FQNEAQ. In nucleotides, the CDR3 is TGTGCCAGCAGCCGGACAGGGCGATACGAGCAGTACTTC. This gives the protein CASSRTGRYEQYF. Filled out from reference TRBV7-8 and TRBJ2-7, the complete variable domain reads GAGVSQSPRYKVAKRGQDVALRCDPISGHVSLFWYQQALGQGPEFLTYFQNEAQLDKSGLPSDRFFAERPEGSVSTLKIQRTQQEDSAVYLCASSRTGRYEQYFGPGTRLTVT.

This rearrangement joins TRBV20-1 to TRBJ2-7; D gene ambiguous. The length of the CDR3 is 11 residues. V lost 0 bases and J lost 4, with 4 bases in between. Looked up from germline, CDR1 is DFQATT and CDR2 is SNEGSKA (reference sequence). The chain's CDR3 is CSARERYEQYF. DNA of the CDR3: TGCAGTGCTAGAGAGAGGTACGAGCAGTACTTC.

The chain combines TRBV6-5 with TRBJ2-3; no clear D gene. Germline-derived CDR1 and CDR2 are MNHEY and SVGAGI. V was trimmed by 5 bases and J by 1 base, leaving 10 bases between them. The CDR3 loop spans 14 amino acids. The CDR3 sequence: CASSMQEGTDTQYF. The CDR3 nucleotides read TGTGCCAGCAGTATGCAGGAAGGCACAGATACGCAGTATTTT.